A single sample gave rise to the 8 T cell receptor beta chains below, sequenced in a study of Ad26.COV2.S vaccination and SARS-CoV-2 variants (dated by TCRdb to the early 2020s). The library was produced with the immunoSEQ multiplex PCR assay. TCRdb took over this immuneACCESS table, retaining in-frame rearrangements with V and J assigned. Such tables are incomplete; in checked studies, under half of the missing clones stem from an unresolved V gene, and the remainder is unexplained. The sample contains over 110,000 clones, roughly 85% of them found a single time. In total, the top ten clones hold 5% of the sample. The time point label on this specimen signifies: individuals recovered from natural SARS-CoV-2 infection. Sample: peripheral blood, taken after recovery from COVID-19. These receptors were collected from a human donor who had recovered from COVID-19.

This clone was counted only a few times. V and J are TRBV27 and TRBJ1-6; D might be TRBD1 (5 bases). Germline V gives CDR1 MNHEY, CDR2 SMNVEV (reference sequence). The V gene lost 9 bases and the J gene lost 4 bases, with 10 bases spanning the gap. The CDR3 spans 13 residues. Here the CDR3 DNA reads TGTGCCAGTGGGGGAGTATATAATTCACCCCTCCACTTT. It specifies CASGGVYNSPLHF.

This sequence joins TRBV12-3 or TRBV12-4 and TRBJ2-1; 10 bases are shared with TRBD1. V was pared by 6 bases and J by 7 bases, with 0 bases of the junction left unmatched. The CDR3 length is 12 residues. The DNA of the CDR3 is TGTGCCAGCAGGGGACAGGGGAATGAGCAGTTCTTC. It encodes CASRGQGNEQFF.

Here the CDR3 reads CAISPTGSSASYEQYF. For the CDR3, the DNA is TGTGCCATCAGCCCAACGGGGAGCTCGGCATCCTACGAGCAGTACTTC. The chain combines TRBV10-3 with TRBJ2-7; TRBD2 might be the D (5 bases). The V gene's germline CDR1 is ENHRY and CDR2 SYGVKD. This CDR3 spans 16 amino acids. The V gene lost 6 bases and the J gene lost 1 base, with 19 bases spanning the gap.

The chain recombines TRBV7-2 with TRBJ1-4; D possibly corresponds to TRBD1 (5 bases). Trimming left V 5 bases short and J 4 bases short, with 11 bases between. This CDR3 comprises 14 residues. Germline values: CDR1 SGHTA, CDR2 FQGNSA. CDR3 residues: CASSTGLSNEKLFF. The DNA for the CDR3 is TGTGCCAGCAGCACGGGACTGAGTAATGAAAAACTGTTTTTT.

This clone was recorded a few times. The CDR3: CASSLEDSSYNSPLHF. CDR3 DNA sequence: TGCGCCAGCAGCTTGGAAGATAGCTCCTATAATTCACCCCTCCACTTT. The chain recombines TRBV5-1 with TRBJ1-6; D not resolved. Deletions cut 0 bases from V and 0 bases from J, with 7 bases between. Germline CDR1 is SGHRS and CDR2 is YFSETQ. The CDR3 is 16 residues long.

This clone was recorded once. This chain joins TRBV9 and TRBJ1-2, with TRBD1 matching over 7 bases. Germline V gives CDR1 SGDLS, CDR2 YYNGEE. The CDR3 is made up of 11 amino acids. V gave up 4 bases and J gave up 7 bases; unmatched junction bases: 1. CDR3 in amino acids: CASSHRGGYTF. CDR3 DNA: TGTGCCAGCAGCCACAGGGGTGGCTACACCTTC.

The chain couples TRBV7-2 to TRBJ2-5; 10 bases fit TRBD2. CDR1 and CDR2 from the germline V gene are SGHTA and FQGNSA. The CDR3 runs 14 residues. V was pared by 5 bases and J by 5 bases, with 5 bases of the junction left unmatched. CDR3 loop: CASSTGLAVETQYF. The CDR3, as DNA: TGTGCCAGCAGCACCGGACTAGCGGTTGAGACCCAGTACTTC.

This clone showed up just once. The chain combines TRBV6-2 or TRBV6-3 with TRBJ1-4; 7 bases line up with TRBD1. J gave up 12 bases and V 0 bases, and 13 bases lay outside the gene matches. The CDR3 has 16 residues. Germline CDR1 reads MNHEY; CDR2 reads SVGEGT. CDR3 sequence (DNA): TGTGCCAGCAGTTACTCGGTAAGGGACAGAACCGATGAACTGTTTTTT. Protein: CASSYSVRDRTDELFF.